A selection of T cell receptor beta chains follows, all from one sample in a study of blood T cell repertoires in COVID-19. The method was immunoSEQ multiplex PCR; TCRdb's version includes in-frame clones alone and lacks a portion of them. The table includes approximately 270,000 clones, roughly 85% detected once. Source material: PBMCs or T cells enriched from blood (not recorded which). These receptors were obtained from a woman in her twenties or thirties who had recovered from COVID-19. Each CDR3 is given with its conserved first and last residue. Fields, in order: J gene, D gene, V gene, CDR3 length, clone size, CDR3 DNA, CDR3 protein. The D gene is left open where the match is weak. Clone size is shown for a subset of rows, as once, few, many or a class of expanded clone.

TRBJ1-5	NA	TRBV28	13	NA	TGTGCCAGCAGTCTGACAGCTTATCAGCCCCAGCATTTT	CASSLTAYQPQHF
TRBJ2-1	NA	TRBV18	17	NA	TGTGCCAGCTCACCACGGCGGACAGTCAGCTCCTACAATGAGCAGTTCTTC	CASSPRRTVSSYNEQFF
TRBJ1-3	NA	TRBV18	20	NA	TGTGCCAGCTCACCATGGAGAGTTAGTGAAAGGGACTTGTCTGGAAACACCATATATTTT	CASSPWRVSERDLSGNTIYF
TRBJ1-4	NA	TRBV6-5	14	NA	TGTGCCAGCAGCAGAACCCCAACTAATGAAAAACTGTTTTTT	CASSRTPTNEKLFF
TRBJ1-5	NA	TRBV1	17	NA	TGCACCAGCAGCCAAGTACGGACAGGGGGTAGCAATCAGCCCCAGCATTTT	CTSSQVRTGGSNQPQHF
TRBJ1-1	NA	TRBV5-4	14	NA	TGTGCCAGCAGTAAAGAAGCCTTGAACACTGAAGCTTTCTTT	CASSKEALNTEAFF
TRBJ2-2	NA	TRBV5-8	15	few	TGTGCCAGCAGCCCTCGGACAATTAACACCGGGGAGCTGTTTTTT	CASSPRTINTGELFF
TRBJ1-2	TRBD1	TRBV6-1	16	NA	TGTGCCAGCAGTGAAGGGGTCGGGACAGGAACTTATGGCTACACCTTC	CASSEGVGTGTYGYTF
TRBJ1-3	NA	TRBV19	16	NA	TGTGCCAGTAGTATAGCACGGGGGGACTCTGGAAACACCATATATTTT	CASSIARGDSGNTIYF
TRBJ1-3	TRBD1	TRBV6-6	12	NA	TGTGCCAGGACAGGGCCTGGAAACACCATATATTTT	CARTGPGNTIYF
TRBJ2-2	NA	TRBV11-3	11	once	TGTGCCAGCAGCCTCACCGGGGAGCTGTTTTTT	CASSLTGELFF
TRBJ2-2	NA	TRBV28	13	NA	TGTGCCAGCAGAGAGGGGAACACCGGGGAGCTGTTTTTT	CASREGNTGELFF
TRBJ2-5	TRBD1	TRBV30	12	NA	TGTGCCTTCTGGACAGGGCAAGAGACCCAGTACTTC	CAFWTGQETQYF
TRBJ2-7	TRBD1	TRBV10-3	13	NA	TGTGCCATTGGGACAGGCTCTAACCACGAGCAGTACTTC	CAIGTGSNHEQYF
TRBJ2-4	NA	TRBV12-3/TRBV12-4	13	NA	TGTGCCAGCAGTCAACAGGGTAGGAACATTCAGTACTTC	CASSQQGRNIQYF
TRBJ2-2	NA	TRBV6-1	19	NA	TGTGCCAGCAGTGGCCCCTCTTACGTGAGCATCGCGAACACCGGGGAGCTGTTTTTT	CASSGPSYVSIANTGELFF
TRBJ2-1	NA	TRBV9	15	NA	TGTGCCAGCAGCTTAGGACTTGCGGAGTACAATGAGCAGTTCTTC	CASSLGLAEYNEQFF
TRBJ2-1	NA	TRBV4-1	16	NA	TGCGCCAGCAGCCAAGCCGGTGCGGTCGGGTACGGTTTGGAGTTCTTC	CASSQAGAVGYGLEFF
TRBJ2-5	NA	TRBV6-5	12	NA	TGTGCCAGCAGTCCCCCGAGGGAGACCCAGTACTTC	CASSPPRETQYF
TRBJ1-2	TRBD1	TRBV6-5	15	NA	TGTGCCAGCAGACCCGGACAGGGGGAACTATATGGCTACACCTTC	CASRPGQGELYGYTF
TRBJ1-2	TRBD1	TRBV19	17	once	TGTGCCAGTAGTCTTCTCTCTGGCTCCCAGGGGGGCCGTGGCTACACCTTC	CASSLLSGSQGGRGYTF
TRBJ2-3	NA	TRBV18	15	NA	TGTGCCAGCTCACCAATACAGGCTAGCACAGATACGCAGTATTTT	CASSPIQASTDTQYF
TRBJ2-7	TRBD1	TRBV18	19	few	TGTGCCAGCTCACCACTACCGACAGGGGTTGGTGGGAACTACTACGAGCAGTACTTC	CASSPLPTGVGGNYYEQYF
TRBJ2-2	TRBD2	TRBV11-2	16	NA	TGTGCCAGCAGCTCGCTAGCGGGGCTCGTTGCCGGGGAGCTGTTTTTT	CASSSLAGLVAGELFF
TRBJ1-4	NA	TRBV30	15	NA	TGTGCCTGGAGTCGGGACTTCGCAACTAATGAAAAACTGTTTTTT	CAWSRDFATNEKLFF
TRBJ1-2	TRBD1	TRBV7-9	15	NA	TGTGCCAGCAGCTCACCGGGACAGGGTAGTTATGGCTACACCTTC	CASSSPGQGSYGYTF
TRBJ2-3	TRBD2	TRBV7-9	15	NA	TGTGCCAGCAGCCAGATAGCGGGGAGCACAGATACGCAGTATTTT	CASSQIAGSTDTQYF
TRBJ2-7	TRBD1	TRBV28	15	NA	TGTGCCAGCAGTTTACTGGGACAGGGGGCCTACGAGCAGTACTTC	CASSLLGQGAYEQYF
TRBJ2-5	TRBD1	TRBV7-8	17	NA	TGTGCCAGCAGCTACCAACACGGACAGGGACCTCAAGAGACCCAGTACTTC	CASSYQHGQGPQETQYF
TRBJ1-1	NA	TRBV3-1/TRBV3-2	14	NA	TGTGCCAGCAGCCAACTTAGGGGTTTGACTGAAGCTTTCTTT	CASSQLRGLTEAFF
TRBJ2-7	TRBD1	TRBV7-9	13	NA	TGTGCCAGCAGTTTACAGGGGTTCTACGAGCAGTACTTC	CASSLQGFYEQYF